The text below deals with one T cell receptor beta chain. Its antigen is not identified. This entry belongs to a study of persistence of HIV-infected CD4 T cells. Overlapping HIV-1 Gag 15-mer peptides at approximately 1 ug per peptide per mL were used. CD40L-negative CD69-negative CD45RO-high memory CD4+ T cells were sorted as populations depleted of antigen-responding cells. Trimming took 1 base from V and 8 from J, leaving 9 bases between them. CDR3 length equals 14 residues. Germline lookup yields CDR1 SGHTA and CDR2 FQGTGA. The libraries were made with immunoSEQ version 4 in survey mode. Some clones are missing from TCRdb's copy, which holds only in-frame ones; the method was immunoSEQ multiplex PCR. The sample holds about 40,000 clones, 75% to 85% seen once.

The sample consisted of CD4+ T cells sorted from PBMCs after roughly 18-hour stimulation, taken from a patient who received antiretroviral therapy. The sequence derives from an adult man with HIV who was CMV-seropositive. The chain carries TRBV7-3 and TRBJ1-6, with D maybe TRBD1 (5 bases). CDR3 nucleotide sequence: TGTGCCAGCAGCTTAAACAGGCGAGATTCACCCCTCCACTTT. It encodes CASSLNRRDSPLHF. The variable domain in full, with the rest retrieved from reference TRBV7-3 and TRBJ1-6, is GAGVSQTPSNKVTEKGKYVELRCDPISGHTALYWYRQSLGQGPEFLIYFQGTGAADDSGLPNDRFFAVRPEGSVSTLKIQRTERGDSAVYLCASSLNRRDSPLHFGNGTRLTVT.